The clone carrying this TCR beta chain was recorded a few times. Its target is unknown. The sample comes from a study of Graves' ophthalmopathy and Graves' hyperthyroidism. Study results and limitations: In separating ophthalmopathy from stable hyperthyroidism, a 13-signature model achieved approximately 91% sensitivity and 81.08% specificity.

Researchers took RNA transcripts and amplified TCR beta CDR3 regions from them. Amplification began with first-round RT-PCR using HTBI primers, then second-round multiplex PCR was performed. Each CDR3 protein gets one entry after TCRdb re-called the multiplex PCR reads with MiXCR. The sample contains 200,000 to 250,000 distinct CDR3 sequences, less than 55% of which appear only once. In germline, CDR1 is SGHAT, CDR2 FQNNGV. The CDR3 consists of 15 residues. Deletions cut 0 bases from V and 5 bases from J, with 13 bases between. This rearrangement joins TRBV11-2 to TRBJ2-5; D possibly uses TRBD1 or TRBD2 (5 bases each). The material sequenced was peripheral blood. The clonotype originates from an adult man with Graves' ophthalmopathy. CDR3 residues: CASSLERLAGETQYF. DNA for the CDR3: TGTGCCAGCAGCTTAGAACGGCTAGCAGGGGAGACCCAGTACTTC.